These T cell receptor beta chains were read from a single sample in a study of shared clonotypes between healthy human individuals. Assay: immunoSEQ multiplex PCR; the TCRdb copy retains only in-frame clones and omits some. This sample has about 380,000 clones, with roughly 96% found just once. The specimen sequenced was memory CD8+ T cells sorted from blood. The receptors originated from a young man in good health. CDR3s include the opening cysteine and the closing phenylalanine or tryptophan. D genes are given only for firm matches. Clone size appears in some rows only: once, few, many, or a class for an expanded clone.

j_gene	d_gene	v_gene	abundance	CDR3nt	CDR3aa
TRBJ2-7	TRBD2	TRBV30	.	TGTGCCTGGAGTGCGAGAGCGGGAGGGCTCTACGAGCAGTACTTC	CAWSARAGGLYEQYF
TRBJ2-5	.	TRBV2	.	TGTGCCAGCAATAGAAAGAGAGGAGAGACCCAGTACTTC	CASNRKRGETQYF
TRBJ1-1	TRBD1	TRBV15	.	TGTGCCACCAGCAGAGAGGCAGGGGGCGTCACTGAAGCTTTCTTT	CATSREAGGVTEAFF
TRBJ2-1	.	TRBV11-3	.	TGTGCCAGCAGCCAACTAGGCAATGAGCAGTTCTTC	CASSQLGNEQFF
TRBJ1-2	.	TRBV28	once	TGTGCCAGCAGTCACGGAAGGAATGGAGGCTACACCTTC	CASSHGRNGGYTF
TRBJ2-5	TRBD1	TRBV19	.	TGTGCCAGTAGTATGGGCCAGGGGGCTCGGGAGACCCAGTACTTC	CASSMGQGARETQYF
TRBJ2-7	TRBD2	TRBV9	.	TGTGCCAGCAGCGCGGGGACTAGCGGGACCTACGAGCAGTACTTC	CASSAGTSGTYEQYF
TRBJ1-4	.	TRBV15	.	TGTGCCACCAGCAGAGACAGGGATGAAAAACTGTTTTTT	CATSRDRDEKLFF
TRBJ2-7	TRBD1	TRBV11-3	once	TGTGCCAGCAGCTCGGCAGGGGGACCTCCCTACGAGCAGTACTTC	CASSSAGGPPYEQYF
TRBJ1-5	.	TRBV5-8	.	TGTGCCAGCAGCGGGATGGGGACACAAAATCAGCCCCAGCATTTT	CASSGMGTQNQPQHF
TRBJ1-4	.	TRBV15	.	TGTGCCACCAGCAAGACAGGATCGACTTATGAAAAACTGTTTTTT	CATSKTGSTYEKLFF
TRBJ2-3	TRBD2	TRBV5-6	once	TGTGCCAGCAGCTATGTACCTAGCGGGAGGCCCACAGATACGCAGTATTTT	CASSYVPSGRPTDTQYF
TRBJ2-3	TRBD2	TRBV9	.	TGTGCCAGCAGCGCAGGGACTAGCGGGAGGGCCAGGGATACGCAGTATTTT	CASSAGTSGRARDTQYF
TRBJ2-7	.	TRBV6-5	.	TGTGCCAGCAGCTCAATCACTAGAGGCGAGCAGTACTTC	CASSSITRGEQYF
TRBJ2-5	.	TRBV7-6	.	TGTGCCAGCAGCCCCTTCCTAGGATCCGGTGAGACCCAGTACTTC	CASSPFLGSGETQYF
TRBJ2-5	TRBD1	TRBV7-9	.	TGTGCCAGCAGCGCGACAGGGGCCGAGACCCAGTACTTC	CASSATGAETQYF
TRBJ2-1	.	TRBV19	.	TGTGCCAGTAGTCCCCTAACTAGCTACAATGAGCAGTTCTTC	CASSPLTSYNEQFF
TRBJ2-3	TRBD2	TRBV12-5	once	TGTGCTAGTGGCTCACTAGCGCTCACAGATACGCAGTATTTT	CASGSLALTDTQYF
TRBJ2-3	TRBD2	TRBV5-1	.	TGCGCCAGCAGCTTTCCCCGGGTAGCGGGCGTTCCCACAGATACGCAGTATTTT	CASSFPRVAGVPTDTQYF
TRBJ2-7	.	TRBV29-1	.	TGCAGCGTTGTCAGGGTACTGGGGGAGCAGTACTTC	CSVVRVLGEQYF
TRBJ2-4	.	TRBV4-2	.	TGTGCCAGCAGCCAAGATCCCAGCGACACTTCAGCCAAAAACATTCAGTACTTC	CASSQDPSDTSAKNIQYF
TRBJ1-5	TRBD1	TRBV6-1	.	TGTGCCAGCACCGGGACAGGGCATCAGCCCCAGCATTTT	CASTGTGHQPQHF
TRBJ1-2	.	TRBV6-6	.	TGTGCCACGAGGGAACGATCGAATGGCTACACCTTC	CATRERSNGYTF
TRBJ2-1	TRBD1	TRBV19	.	TGTGCCACAGGGGGCGCCTACAATGAGCAGTTCTTC	CATGGAYNEQFF
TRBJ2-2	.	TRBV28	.	TGTGCCAGCAGTCTTCCTCACAGGGCCGGGGAGCTGTTTTTT	CASSLPHRAGELFF
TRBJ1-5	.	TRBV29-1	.	TGCAGCGTCTATGGAGGTCCCGGTCAGCCCCAGCATTTT	CSVYGGPGQPQHF
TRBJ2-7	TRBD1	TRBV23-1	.	TGCGCCAGCAGTCAACCGGACAGGGCGGCCTACGAGCAGTACTTC	CASSQPDRAAYEQYF
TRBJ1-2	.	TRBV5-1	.	TGCGCCAGCAGCCCTAGGTGGGGGACTTATGGCTACACCTTC	CASSPRWGTYGYTF
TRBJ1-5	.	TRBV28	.	TGTGCCAGCAGTGTGGACACCGGGAACTATCAGCCCCAGCATTTT	CASSVDTGNYQPQHF
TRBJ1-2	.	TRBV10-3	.	TGTGCCATCAGTGGGGTACAGGGAGGGGGCTACACCTTC	CAISGVQGGGYTF
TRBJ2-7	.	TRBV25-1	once	TGTGCCAGCAGTGTGGGTATACTGGGGGCCTACGAGCAGTACTTC	CASSVGILGAYEQYF
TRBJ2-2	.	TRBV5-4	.	TGTGCCAGCAGATCCTTCCCGGAGAACACCGGGGAGCTGTTTTTT	CASRSFPENTGELFF
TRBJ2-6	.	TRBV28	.	TGTGCCAGCAGCCCGGGACAATCTGGGGCCAACGTCCTGACTTTC	CASSPGQSGANVLTF
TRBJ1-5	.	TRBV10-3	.	TGTGCCATCAGTGAGTCCACAGGGACGAGTCAGCCCCAGCATTTT	CAISESTGTSQPQHF
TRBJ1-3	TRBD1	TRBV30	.	TGTGCCTGGAGACAGGGGTTCTCTGGAAACACCATATATTTT	CAWRQGFSGNTIYF
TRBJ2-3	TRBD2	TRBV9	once	TGTGCCAGCAGCGGCACTAGCGGGAGTGCTACAGATACGCAGTATTTT	CASSGTSGSATDTQYF
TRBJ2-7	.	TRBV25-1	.	TGTGCCAGCAGTGAATATAAAGGCGAGCAGTACTTC	CASSEYKGEQYF
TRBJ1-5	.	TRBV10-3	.	TGTGCCATCTCCCCACAGTTGAGGGGGGAGCCCCAGCATTTT	CAISPQLRGEPQHF